Below are 25 T cell receptor beta chains sequenced from a single sample in a study of shared clonotypes between healthy human individuals. TCRdb's table, derived via immunoSEQ multiplex PCR, lists solely in-frame clones and lacks some. The sample lists under 1,100,000 clones, about 84% occurring once. What was sequenced was memory CD4+ T cells from PBMCs. The subset: CD45RA-negative fraction. All receptors come from a man aged 18 to 29 in good health. Some clones in this sample may be carry-over from other donors' samples.

The J gene is TRBJ2-7, the V gene TRBV28; 8 bases are a match to TRBD2. The trim removed 7 bases at V and 5 bases at J, leaving 10 bases unmatched. From germline, CDR1 is MDHEN and CDR2 SYDVKM. CDR3 size: 14 residues. CDR3 nucleotides: TGTGCCAGCACCAACGGGAGGGCCTACCACGAGCAGTACTTC. It is translated as CASTNGRAYHEQYF.

Many counts were recorded for this clone. This chain connects TRBV19 to TRBJ1-2; TRBD1 matches at 7 bases. The V segment lost 1 base and the J segment 4 bases; nucleotides outside the gene matches: 9. Germline V gives CDR1 LNHDA, CDR2 SQIVND (reference sequence). The CDR3 consists of 16 residues. The CDR3 DNA follows: TGTGCCAGTAGTATAGGGTTGGAGACAGGGCCCTATGGCTACACCTTC. Its protein is CASSIGLETGPYGYTF.

This chain links TRBV27 with TRBJ2-3, with a possible D match to TRBD1 (6 bases). The germline gives CDR1 MNHEY, CDR2 SMNVEV (reference sequence). The CDR3 has 13 amino acids. Trimming pared 7 bases from V and 2 bases from J, leaving 10 bases between. The CDR3, as DNA: TGTGCCAGCACCACAGGGTCCACAGATACGCAGTATTTT. Residues: CASTTGSTDTQYF.

This rearrangement joins TRBV5-1 to TRBJ2-3; TRBD2 matches 14 bases. Germline CDR1 SGHRS, CDR2 YFSETQ. Germline trimming cut 4 bases from V and 0 bases from J; bases unmatched to any gene: 13. This CDR3 spans 20 amino acids. The CDR3, as DNA: TGCGCCAGCAGCCAGGCCGGGACTAGCGGGAGTCCGACTAGCACAGATACGCAGTATTTT. It specifies CASSQAGTSGSPTSTDTQYF.

The chain joins TRBV29-1 to TRBJ2-3, with 7 bases fitting TRBD1. The CDR3 loop spans 15 amino acids. Unmatched junction bases numbered 11, after V lost 6 bases and J lost 2 bases. Germline V gene lookup returns CDR1 SQVTM and CDR2 ANQGSEA. CDR3: CSVNSGGQYTDTQYF. CDR3 nucleotide sequence: TGCAGCGTCAACTCTGGGGGACAGTACACAGATACGCAGTATTTT.

The chain employs TRBV21-1 and TRBJ1-2; TRBD1 is the table's D call and was not checked against the DNA. TRBV21-1 represents a pseudogene. This CDR3 has 18 residues. The CDR3 here is CVSSKPTYIREPNYGYTF. CDR3 sequence (DNA): TGTGTCAGCAGCAAACCGACATATATCAGGGAACCTAACTATGGCTACACCTTC.

The table lists this clone with a few counts. The chain employs TRBV5-4 and TRBJ1-2, with 7 positions matching TRBD1. This CDR3 has 15 amino acids. The V gene end was trimmed by 1 base and the J gene end by 3 bases; junction bases not matched to a gene: 6. The germline gives CDR1 SGHNT, CDR2 YYREEE (reference sequence). CDR3 residues: CASSLRQGWDYGYTF. The DNA of the CDR3 is TGTGCCAGCAGCTTGAGACAGGGCTGGGACTATGGCTACACCTTC.

About this clone itself: In the same sample, other DNA sequences code for this CDR3. The genes are TRBV5-1 and TRBJ2-7; 8 bases agree with TRBD2. This CDR3 has 15 residues. Germline lookup yields CDR1 SGHRS and CDR2 YFSETQ. Trimming at V came to 2 bases and at J to 2 bases, leaving 6 bases not matched to a gene. Here the CDR3 DNA reads TGCGCCAGCAGCTTATCGGGAGGGTCTCCCTACGAGCAGTACTTC. Translated: CASSLSGGSPYEQYF.

The V call is TRBV29-1, the J call TRBJ2-1; D remains ambiguous. Germline V gives CDR1 SQVTM, CDR2 ANQGSEA. Trimming shortened V by 6 bases and J by 4 bases, and 13 bases separated the two germline ends. The CDR3 covers 13 residues. DNA for the CDR3: TGCAGCGTCCCTCTGCGGCCGTACAATGAGCAGTTCTTC. Translated, it gives CSVPLRPYNEQFF.

This clone was picked up one time. The chain carries TRBV4-2 and TRBJ2-1; D is uncertain. Germline loops: CDR1 LGHNA, CDR2 YNFKEQ. The CDR3 runs to 14 residues. V was trimmed by 0 bases and J by 9 bases, leaving 12 bases between them. The CDR3: CASSQDKSRSEQFF. Here the CDR3 DNA reads TGTGCCAGCAGCCAAGACAAGAGTCGCAGTGAGCAGTTCTTC.

The chain combines TRBV5-1 with TRBJ2-7, with TRBD2 matching 8 bases. There are 15 residues in the CDR3. The J segment lost 1 base and the V segment lost 4 bases, leaving 7 bases of the junction unmatched. Germline CDR1 reads SGHRS; CDR2 reads YFSETQ. In DNA form, the CDR3 reads TGCGCCAGCAGCGGGGGTTCTAGCGGGTCCTACGAGCAGTACTTC. Its protein product is CASSGGSSGSYEQYF.

The rearrangement joins TRBV2 to TRBJ2-1, with a tentative D call TRBD2 (5 bases). The V gene lost 6 bases and the J gene lost 9 bases, with 15 bases spanning the gap. Germline V gene data show CDR1 as SNHLY and CDR2 as FYNNEI. CDR3 length: 13 amino acids. The DNA for the CDR3 is TGTGCCAGCAGCCAACTAGAGAACGGTGAGCAGTTCTTC. This translates into CASSQLENGEQFF.

The chain is built from TRBV2 and TRBJ2-1, with D perhaps matching TRBD2 (6 bases). CDR3 length equals 11 residues. The V and J ends lost 8 bases and 6 bases respectively, with 8 bases between them. Germline CDR1 is SNHLY and CDR2 is FYNNEI. The CDR3 DNA is TGTGCCAGCCGGGACTCCAATGAGCAGTTCTTC. Its translation: CASRDSNEQFF.

The rearrangement links TRBV30 to TRBJ2-7; D possibly matches TRBD1 or TRBD2 (5 bases each). With 0 bases removed from V and 6 bases from J, the gap between germline ends came to 15 bases. Looked up from germline, CDR1 is GTSNPN and CDR2 is SVGIG (reference sequence). This CDR3 is 14 amino acids long. CDR3: CAWSVGSGPGEQYF. CDR3 nucleotides: TGTGCCTGGAGTGTTGGATCGGGACCAGGCGAGCAGTACTTC.

V usage is TRBV5-1 and J usage is TRBJ2-1; D is tentatively TRBD1 or TRBD2 (5 bases each). Germline V gene lookup returns CDR1 SGHRS and CDR2 YFSETQ. With 7 bases removed from V and 7 bases from J, the gap between germline ends came to 12 bases. This CDR3 spans 12 amino acids. CDR3 nucleotide sequence: TGCGCCAGCCGATTCGAGGGGAATGAGCAGTTCTTC. Encoded protein: CASRFEGNEQFF.

This CDR3 reads CASRGPGNYEQYF. The CDR3 region has the DNA TGTGCCAGCAGGGGGCCGGGGAATTACGAGCAGTACTTC. V gene TRBV7-9 combines with J gene TRBJ2-7, with D perhaps given as TRBD1 or TRBD2 (5 bases each). V lost 6 bases and J 4 bases, leaving 13 bases between the germline ends. The V gene's germline CDR1 is SEHNR and CDR2 FQNEAQ (reference sequence). The CDR3 is 13 residues long.

The genes are TRBV2 and TRBJ2-1; TRBD2 agrees at 9 bases. CDR3 length: 15 residues. Per germline, CDR1 SNHLY and CDR2 FYNNEI. J gave up 5 bases and V 7 bases, and 9 bases lay outside the gene matches. The CDR3 is CASTGSRTSDNEQFF. In DNA, the CDR3 is TGTGCCAGCACCGGATCCAGGACTAGCGACAATGAGCAGTTCTTC.

This clone was picked up a small number of times. The V call is TRBV30, the J call TRBJ2-2; D gene ambiguous. Germline CDR1 is GTSNPN and CDR2 is SVGIG (reference sequence). This CDR3 is 10 amino acids long. Trimming removed 5 bases at V and 7 bases at J, with 5 bases between. CDR3: CAWGDGELFF. The DNA for the CDR3 is TGTGCCTGGGGAGACGGGGAGCTGTTTTTT. The entire variable domain, with the rest obtained from reference TRBV30 and TRBJ2-2, is as follows: SQTIHQWPATLVQPVGSPLSLECTVEGTSNPNLYWYRQAAGRGLQLLFYSVGIGQISSEVPQNLSASRPQDRQFILSSKKLLLSDSGFYLCAWGDGELFFGEGSRLTVL.

About this clone itself: This may be a read error, as it is one base from a much larger clone. This rearrangement joins TRBV6-1 to TRBJ2-1, with 7 bases fitting TRBD1. The CDR3 is 11 residues long. J lost 9 bases, V lost 10 bases, and 6 bases had no gene match. Germline lookup yields CDR1 MNHNS and CDR2 SASEGT. The CDR3 protein is CATQGRAEQFF. In nucleotides, the CDR3 is TGTGCCACACAGGGGCGCGCTGAGCAGTTCTTC.

V gene TRBV11-3 combines with J gene TRBJ2-1, with TRBD2 as a possible D gene (6 bases). Looked up from germline, CDR1 is SGHNT and CDR2 is YENEEA. The CDR3 is 13 amino acids. Trimming left V 1 base short and J 6 bases short, with 7 bases between. Here the CDR3 reads CASSLAGVNEQFF. The CDR3 DNA reads TGTGCCAGCAGCTTAGCGGGAGTCAATGAGCAGTTCTTC.

The chain joins TRBV9 to TRBJ1-1, with no clear D. Trimming stripped 3 bases from V and 1 base from J, with 1 base between. Germline lookup yields CDR1 SGDLS and CDR2 YYNGEE. This CDR3 spans 11 amino acids. CDR3 amino acids: CASSGNTEAFF. DNA of the CDR3: TGTGCCAGCAGCGGGAACACTGAAGCTTTCTTT.

Worth noting for this clone: A read error is possible here, since a much larger clone lies one base away. The J gene is TRBJ1-1, the V gene TRBV5-4, with D perhaps matching TRBD1 (5 bases). This CDR3 spans 13 amino acids. Germline loops: CDR1 SGHNT, CDR2 YYREEE (reference sequence). The CDR3, as DNA: TGTACCAGCAGCTTGGGGCCCAACACTGAAGCTTTCTTT. It specifies CTSSLGPNTEAFF.

The V call is TRBV5-1, the J call TRBJ2-5; no clear D. Germline assignment: CDR1 SGHRS and CDR2 YFSETQ. V dropped 0 bases and J dropped 4 bases, with 13 bases sitting between them. The CDR3 spans 15 residues. The CDR3 is CASSLAGLRPETQYF. The CDR3 coding sequence is TGCGCCAGCAGCTTGGCCGGATTAAGGCCAGAGACCCAGTACTTC.

CDR3 nucleotide sequence: TGCAGCGCCCCGGGACAGGGGTTGCGCACAGATACGCAGTATTTT. This encodes CSAPGQGLRTDTQYF. This rearrangement joins TRBV29-1 to TRBJ2-3; 10 bases agree with TRBD1. Looked up from germline, CDR1 is SQVTM and CDR2 is ANQGSEA. The CDR3 contains 15 residues. After removal of 7 bases from V and 1 base from J, the junction contained 8 bases not matched to a gene.

The chain is built from TRBV28 and TRBJ1-1, with TRBD1 as a possible D gene (5 bases). The CDR3 covers 11 residues. From germline, CDR1 is MDHEN and CDR2 SYDVKM. V was pared by 7 bases and J by 8 bases, with 11 bases between. Here the CDR3 DNA reads TGTGCCAGCACCTGGGGGGGGGAAGCTTTCTTT. Protein: CASTWGGEAFF.